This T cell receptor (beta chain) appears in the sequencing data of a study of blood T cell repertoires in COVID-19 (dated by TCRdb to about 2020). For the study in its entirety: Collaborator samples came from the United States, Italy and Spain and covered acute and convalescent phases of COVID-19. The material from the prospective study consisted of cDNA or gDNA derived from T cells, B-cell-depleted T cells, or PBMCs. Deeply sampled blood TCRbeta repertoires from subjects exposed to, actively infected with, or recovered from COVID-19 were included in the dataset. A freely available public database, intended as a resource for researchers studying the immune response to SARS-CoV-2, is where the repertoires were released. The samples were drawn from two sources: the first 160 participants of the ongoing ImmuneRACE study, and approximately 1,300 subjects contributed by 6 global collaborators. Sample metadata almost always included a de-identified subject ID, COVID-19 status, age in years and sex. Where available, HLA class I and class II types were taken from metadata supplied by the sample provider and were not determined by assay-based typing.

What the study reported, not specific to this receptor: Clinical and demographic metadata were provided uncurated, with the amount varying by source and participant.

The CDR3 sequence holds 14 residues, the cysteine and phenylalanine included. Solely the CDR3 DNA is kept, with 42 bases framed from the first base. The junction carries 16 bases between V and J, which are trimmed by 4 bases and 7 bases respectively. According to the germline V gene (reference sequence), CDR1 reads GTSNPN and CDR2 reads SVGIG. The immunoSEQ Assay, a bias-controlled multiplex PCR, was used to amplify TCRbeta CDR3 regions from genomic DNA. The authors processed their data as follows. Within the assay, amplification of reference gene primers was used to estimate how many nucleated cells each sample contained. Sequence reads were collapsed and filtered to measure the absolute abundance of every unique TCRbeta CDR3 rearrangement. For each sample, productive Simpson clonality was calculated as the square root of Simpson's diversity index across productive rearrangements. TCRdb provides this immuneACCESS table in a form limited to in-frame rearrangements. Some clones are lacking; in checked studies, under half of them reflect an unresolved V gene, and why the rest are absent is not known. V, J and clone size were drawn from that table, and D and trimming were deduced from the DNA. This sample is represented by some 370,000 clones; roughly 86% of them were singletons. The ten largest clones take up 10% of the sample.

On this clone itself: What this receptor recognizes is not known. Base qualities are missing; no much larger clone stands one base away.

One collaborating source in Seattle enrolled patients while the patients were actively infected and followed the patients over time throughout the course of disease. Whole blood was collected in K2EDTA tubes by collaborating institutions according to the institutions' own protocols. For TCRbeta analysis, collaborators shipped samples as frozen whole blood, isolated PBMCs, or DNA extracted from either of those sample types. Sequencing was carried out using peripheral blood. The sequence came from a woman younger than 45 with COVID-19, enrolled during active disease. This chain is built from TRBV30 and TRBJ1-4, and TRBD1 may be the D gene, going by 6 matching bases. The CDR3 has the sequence CAWTQQGGGEKLFF. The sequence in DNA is TGTGCCTGGACGCAACAGGGAGGGGGTGAAAAACTGTTTTTT.